What follows are 30 T cell receptor beta chains derived from one specimen sequenced in a study of identical twins. MiXCR, run by TCRdb on the 5' RACE reads, gives a single entry per CDR3 protein. The sample carries approximately 230,000 distinct CDR3 sequences, 6.5% recorded once. These sequences were also reported in another study, on T cells expressing NK-cell markers.

The material sequenced was CD8+ T cells sorted from blood. The receptors were gathered from a woman aged 18-29 years in good health.

This clonotype was seen many times. This sequence joins TRBV3-1 and TRBJ1-5; TRBD1 matches at 9 bases. Germline CDR1 reads LGHDT; CDR2 reads YNNKEL (reference sequence). The CDR3 runs to 14 residues. Trimming removed 4 bases from V and 7 bases from J; junction bases left unmatched: 5. CDR3 sequence reads: CASSPRQGGQPQHF. The CDR3 DNA sequence: TGTGCCAGCAGCCCTCGACAGGGGGGGCAGCCCCAGCATTTT.

J is TRBJ2-2 and V is TRBV19; D gene ambiguous. The CDR3 extends over 11 amino acids. V was shortened by 3 bases and J by 10 bases, with 6 bases between the two germline ends. The germline V gene encodes CDR1 LNHDA and CDR2 SQIVND (reference sequence). The CDR3 coding sequence is TGTGCCAGTAGTATGACGGCGGAGCTGTTTTTT. Protein product: CASSMTAELFF.

The chain couples TRBV10-3 to TRBJ2-5; 9 positions agree with TRBD1. CDR1 is ENHRY, CDR2 SYGVKD, per germline. This CDR3 has 15 amino acids. V gave up 1 base and J gave up 3 bases; unmatched junction bases: 3. CDR3 sequence (DNA): TGTGCCATCAGTGAGTACAGGGGGCGGGAAGAGACCCAGTACTTC. Amino acid sequence: CAISEYRGREETQYF.

The chain couples TRBV5-1 to TRBJ2-1, with D hard to call. V was trimmed by 2 bases and J by 4 bases, leaving 7 bases between them. This CDR3 spans 13 amino acids. Germline loops: CDR1 SGHRS, CDR2 YFSETQ. The CDR3 DNA sequence: TGCGCCAGCAGCTTATTGGGATACAATGAGCAGTTCTTC. Translated, it gives CASSLLGYNEQFF.

This clonotype was counted a few times. The chain is built from TRBV10-2 and TRBJ1-3, with D perhaps TRBD1 (5 bases). The germline CDR1 and CDR2 sequences are WSHSY and SAAADI. The CDR3 runs 16 residues. V lost 4 bases and J lost 1, with 14 bases in between. The CDR3 protein is CASSGIITGSGNTIYF. CDR3 bases: TGCGCCAGCAGTGGCATCATTACAGGATCTGGAAACACCATATATTTT.

This clonotype came up many times. The rearrangement uses TRBV7-9 and TRBJ1-4; D gene ambiguous. The CDR3 contains 14 residues. Germline lookup yields CDR1 SEHNR and CDR2 FQNEAQ (reference sequence). V lost 5 bases to trimming and J lost 2 bases, with 9 bases between them. The CDR3 sequence is CASSAAGTNEKLFF. The CDR3 DNA is TGTGCCAGCAGCGCCGCGGGGACTAATGAAAAACTGTTTTTT.

At least ten counts were recorded for this clonotype. CDR3 nucleotides: TGTGCCAGCGTATATAGCGGGAGAGGCGCCGATACGCAGTATTTT. Translation gives CASVYSGRGADTQYF. The chain has TRBV7-9 and TRBJ2-3; 9 bases agree with TRBD2. Germline lookup yields CDR1 SEHNR and CDR2 FQNEAQ (reference sequence). Losses at the gene ends were 8 bases for V and 6 bases for J; bases not matched to a gene: 12. The length of the CDR3 is 15 residues. Drawing the rest from reference TRBV7-9 and TRBJ2-3, the complete variable domain is DTGVSQNPRHKITKRGQNVTFRCDPISEHNRLYWYRQTLGQGPEFLTYFQNEAQLEKSRLLSDRFSAERPKGSFSTLEIQRTEQGDSAMYLCASVYSGRGADTQYFGPGTRLTVL.

This chain connects TRBV7-9 to TRBJ2-7; 9 bases map to TRBD1. The CDR3 covers 15 residues. CDR1 SEHNR and CDR2 FQNEAQ come from the germline V gene (reference sequence). V dropped 5 bases and J dropped 2; count of bases not matched to a gene: 7. In nucleotides, the CDR3 is TGTGCCAGCAGCCCATGGGGACAGGGCACCTACGAGCAGTACTTC. It encodes CASSPWGQGTYEQYF. The whole variable domain, remainder taken from reference TRBV7-9 and TRBJ2-7, is DTGVSQNPRHKITKRGQNVTFRCDPISEHNRLYWYRQTLGQGPEFLTYFQNEAQLEKSRLLSDRFSAERPKGSFSTLEIQRTEQGDSAMYLCASSPWGQGTYEQYFGPGTRLTVT.

This clonotype was counted a few times. The rearrangement joins TRBV27 to TRBJ2-1; D is unresolved. There are 13 residues in the CDR3. Germline CDR1 is MNHEY and CDR2 is SMNVEV (reference sequence). Trimming cost V 5 bases and J 6 bases, with 11 bases left between them. CDR3 region: CASSLSRLNEQFF. Here the CDR3 DNA reads TGTGCCAGCAGTCTTTCCAGGCTCAATGAGCAGTTCTTC.

The CDR3 here is CASSTPGPTGDTQYF. CDR3 sequence (DNA): TGTGCCAGCAGCACCCCGGGGCCTACAGGAGATACGCAGTATTTT. The chain couples TRBV3-1 to TRBJ2-3; perhaps D is TRBD1 or TRBD2 (5 bases each). CDR1 and CDR2 from the germline V gene are LGHDT and YNNKEL (reference sequence). This CDR3 region has 15 residues. V dropped 5 bases and J dropped 5 bases, with 17 bases sitting between them.

In this sample, this clonotype turned up a few times. The V call is TRBV11-2, the J call TRBJ1-1; TRBD1 agrees at 9 bases. Per the germline V gene, CDR1 is SGHAT and CDR2 is FQNNGV. The CDR3 runs to 16 residues. With 10 bases clipped from V and 2 bases from J, the junction kept 14 bases outside the gene matches. The DNA for the CDR3 is TGTGCCATATCCCGTCGGGACAGGGAATCCAACACTGAAGCTTTCTTT. Translation gives CAISRRDRESNTEAFF.

This clonotype has a handful of counts. The CDR3, as DNA: TGCGCCAGCAGCTTGGTCAGGCCTCAGGGGGCTTTCTTT. Its translation is CASSLVRPQGAFF. This rearrangement joins TRBV5-1 to TRBJ1-1; the D gene is possibly TRBD1 (6 bases). In germline, CDR1 is SGHRS, CDR2 YFSETQ. The CDR3 runs to 13 residues. Trimming took 0 bases from V and 11 from J, leaving 14 bases between them.

This clonotype has just a few counts. The chain has TRBV20-1 and TRBJ1-2; no clear D gene. This CDR3 is built from 14 residues. Germline CDR1 reads DFQATT; CDR2 reads SNEGSKA (reference sequence). Trimming took off 1 base at V and 2 bases at J, with 11 bases between the two ends. For the CDR3, the DNA is TGCAGTGCTAGAGGGTCCGACACCAACTATGGCTACACCTTC. Translating it yields CSARGSDTNYGYTF.

The table lists this clonotype with a few counts. V usage is TRBV11-3 and J usage is TRBJ2-1, with D possibly TRBD1 on 6 matching bases. The germline V and J ends were trimmed by 4 bases and 8 bases, with 12 bases remaining between them. Germline assignment: CDR1 SGHNT and CDR2 YENEEA. CDR3 length equals 13 residues. CDR3 nucleotides: TGTGCCAGCAGCTGGAAAGAGGGGGATGAGCAGTTCTTC. This translates into CASSWKEGDEQFF.

This chain connects TRBV5-6 to TRBJ2-1, with D unclear. The CDR3 is 15 amino acids. V gave up 2 bases and J gave up 4 bases, with 13 bases separating them. The V gene's germline CDR1 is SGHDT and CDR2 YYEEEE. DNA for the CDR3: TGTGCCAGCAGCTTCGGGTCCTCCGCATACAATGAGCAGTTCTTC. Amino acid sequence: CASSFGSSAYNEQFF.

This clonotype has just a few counts. The rearrangement joins TRBV11-3 to TRBJ2-7; D might be TRBD1 (5 bases). The CDR3 runs to 12 residues. V lost 6 bases to trimming and J lost 6 bases, with 12 bases between them. CDR1 is SGHNT, CDR2 YENEEA, per germline. In DNA form, the CDR3 reads TGTGCCAGCAGTAGGGGCCGGGCCGAGCAGTACTTC. This codes for CASSRGRAEQYF.

Only a few counts were recorded for this clonotype. This chain connects TRBV9 to TRBJ2-7; D may match TRBD1 or TRBD2 (6 bases each). CDR1 and CDR2 from the germline V gene are SGDLS and YYNGEE. Trimming removed 0 bases from V and 4 bases from J, with 14 bases in between. This CDR3 region has 15 residues. CDR3 bases: TGTGCCAGCAGCGTAGGGACGGGGGCCGGTTACGAGCAGTACTTC. Translation gives CASSVGTGAGYEQYF.

This clonotype has a handful of counts. The rearrangement links TRBV11-2 to TRBJ2-7; D possibly uses TRBD1 or TRBD2 (6 bases each). Per germline, CDR1 SGHAT and CDR2 FQNNGV. The CDR3 spans 15 residues. V was shortened by 8 bases and J by 1 base, with 18 bases between the two germline ends. The CDR3 sequence: CASEGGTVGSYEQYF. The DNA of the CDR3 is TGTGCCAGCGAGGGGGGAACGGTAGGGTCCTACGAGCAGTACTTC.

This clonotype has only a few counts. The chain combines TRBV2 with TRBJ2-1; 10 positions agree with TRBD2. Per germline, CDR1 SNHLY and CDR2 FYNNEI. This CDR3 comprises 13 residues. Losses at the gene ends were 10 bases for V and 7 bases for J; bases not matched to a gene: 7. CDR3 loop: CAIVAGGANEQFF. DNA for the CDR3: TGTGCCATCGTAGCGGGGGGTGCAAATGAGCAGTTCTTC.

This clonotype was counted only a few times. J is TRBJ2-5 and V is TRBV2, with D hard to call. The CDR3 runs to 12 residues. Trimming left V 7 bases short and J 7 bases short, with 13 bases between. CDR1 and CDR2 from the germline V gene are SNHLY and FYNNEI. This CDR3 is CASKSSLGTQYF. Here the CDR3 DNA reads TGTGCCAGCAAATCCAGCCTAGGGACCCAGTACTTC.

This clonotype has just a few counts. This chain uses TRBV29-1 with TRBJ2-2; perhaps TRBD2 as D (5 bases). CDR1 is SQVTM, CDR2 ANQGSEA, per germline. The length of the CDR3 is 12 residues. Trimming took off 5 bases at V and 4 bases at J, with 8 bases between the two ends. The chain's CDR3 is CSVLGVTGELFF. DNA for the CDR3: TGCAGCGTTCTCGGGGTCACCGGGGAGCTGTTTTTT.

This clonotype appeared a few times. V and J are TRBV7-9 and TRBJ1-1; D call uncertain. Trimming removed 7 bases at V and 6 bases at J, with 18 bases between. Per germline, CDR1 SEHNR and CDR2 FQNEAQ (reference sequence). The CDR3 has 14 residues. CDR3 sequence (DNA): TGTGCCAGCATTTCGACGGATTTGGGGTCTGAAGCTTTCTTT. It is translated as CASISTDLGSEAFF.

This clonotype was counted only a few times. The chain combines TRBV29-1 with TRBJ1-2; weak D call: TRBD1 (5 bases). The V end lost 6 bases, the J end lost 8 bases, and 16 bases lay between the germline ends. Germline V CDR1 and CDR2: SQVTM, ANQGSEA. The CDR3 contains 12 residues. DNA of the CDR3: TGCAGCGTGGTGATTGGGGCCAACGGCTACACCTTC. This gives the protein CSVVIGANGYTF.

This chain uses TRBV14 with TRBJ2-3; 8 bases agree with TRBD2. Germline assignment: CDR1 SGHDN and CDR2 FVKESK. CDR3 length equals 16 residues. The junction had 9 bases not matched to a gene; V was cut back by 6 bases and J by 1 base. The CDR3 nucleotides read TGTGCCAGCAGTGCCGACACTAGCGGACGCACAGATACGCAGTATTTT. It translates to CASSADTSGRTDTQYF. The full variable domain, completed using reference TRBV14 and TRBJ2-3, is EAGVTQFPSHSVIEKGQTVTLRCDPISGHDNLYWYRRVMGKEIKFLLHFVKESKQDESGMPNNRFLAERTGGTYSTLKVQPAELEDSGVYFCASSADTSGRTDTQYFGPGTRLTVL.

This clonotype has a handful of counts. Here the CDR3 omits its conserved ending phenylalanine or tryptophan, so a read error is the likely source. The limits of the CDR3 on the DNA are not certain, so only TCRdb's listed CDR3 is given. The chain couples TRBV5-6 to TRBJ2-7; the table's D call TRBD2 went unverified against the DNA. Termini included, the CDR3 measures 15 amino acids. Germline V lookup: CDR1 SGHDT, CDR2 YYEEEE. The CDR3 sequence: CASSFGTSGSPYLSY.

This clonotype was detected only a few times. CDR3: CSARGEGAGAGQETQYF. The CDR3 DNA reads as TGCAGTGCTAGAGGGGAGGGGGCAGGGGCGGGGCAAGAGACCCAGTACTTC. The gene calls are TRBV20-1 and TRBJ2-5; possibly TRBD1 or TRBD2 for D (7 bases each). Germline CDR1 DFQATT, CDR2 SNEGSKA (reference sequence). CDR3 size: 17 residues. The germline V and J ends were trimmed by 1 base and 2 bases, with 20 bases remaining between them.

The chain uses TRBV7-8 and TRBJ2-7; no reliable D call. CDR1 and CDR2 (germline): SGHVS, FQNEAQ. Trimming removed 5 bases from V and 0 bases from J, with 11 bases in between. The CDR3 runs 14 residues. CDR3 protein: CASSAQGPSYEQYF. The DNA of the CDR3 is TGTGCCAGCAGCGCACAAGGACCCTCCTACGAGCAGTACTTC.

This clonotype came up a few times. The chain carries TRBV20-1 and TRBJ1-4, with D perhaps TRBD1 (5 bases). In germline, CDR1 is DFQATT, CDR2 SNEGSKA (reference sequence). Trimming shortened V by 2 bases and J by 2 bases, and 9 bases separated the two germline ends. The CDR3 is made up of 14 amino acids. The CDR3 bases are TGCAGTGCTAGAAGGGGCACTACTAATGAAAAACTGTTTTTT. It encodes CSARRGTTNEKLFF.

The chain is built from TRBV4-3 and TRBJ2-1, with TRBD2 identical over 7 bases. The germline V gene encodes CDR1 LGHNA and CDR2 YSLEER. This CDR3 comprises 17 residues. The V and J ends lost 1 base and 4 bases, in that order; junction bases with no gene match: 10. CDR3 in DNA: TGCGCCAGCAGCCAAGGCCCCGACGGGGAGGGGTACAATGAGCAGTTCTTC. Encoded protein: CASSQGPDGEGYNEQFF.

This chain uses TRBV13 with TRBJ2-5; unclear D gene. The length of the CDR3 is 13 residues. The germline V gene has CDR1 PRHDT and CDR2 FYEKMQ (reference sequence). The V end lost 3 bases, the J end lost 4 bases, and 9 bases lay between the germline ends. This chain's CDR3 is CASSFSVSETQYF. The CDR3 DNA reads as TGTGCCAGCAGCTTTAGTGTCTCAGAGACCCAGTACTTC.